This T cell receptor (beta chain) originates from a study of shared clonotypes between healthy human individuals. The study, taken as a whole, reports: Larger estimated richness was generally recorded for naive subsets relative to memory subsets. Clonotypes not shared had lower generation probabilities than those common to all four donors.

Details on this clone: Its target is not known.

Clones were read by immunoSEQ multiplex PCR, and TCRdb kept only the in-frame ones, dropping some. Among some 2,000,000 clones listed, over 85% were seen once. CD8 cells regarded as naive lacked CD45RO, were positively chosen for CCR7, and omitted terminally differentiated effector memory CD45RA+ cells. The study enrolled healthy HIV-negative adults without recent acute infections or vaccinations as donors. The donor cohort consisted entirely of Caucasian adults residing in Nashville, Tennessee. The receptor's source is a man aged 18 to 29 in good health. Sequencing used naive CD8+ T cells sorted from blood.

Here the CDR3 reads CASSLGGSGETQYF. The CDR3 nucleotides are TGTGCCAGCAGTTTGGGCGGGAGCGGTGAGACCCAGTACTTC. The J gene is TRBJ2-5, the V gene TRBV27; TRBD2 matches 7 bases. Per germline, CDR1 MNHEY and CDR2 SMNVEV (reference sequence). This CDR3 is 14 amino acids long. V dropped 3 bases and J dropped 5; count of bases not matched to a gene: 6.